The TCR beta chain described here comes from a study of cytomegalovirus exposure and HLA in healthy donors. Study-wide points: Reports state that TCR beta sequences accurately predicted most subjects' HLA-A and HLA-B alleles.

The CDR3 has 15 amino acids. Germline values: CDR1 MDHEN, CDR2 SYDVKM. As regards this clone: Its antigen remains unknown.

With 60 Vbeta and 13 Jbeta primers, the PCR was carried out. Method: immunoSEQ multiplex PCR; TCRdb's copy keeps in-frame clones and lacks some. The sample consists of 95,000 to 150,000 clones, 75% to 90% of them appearing once. This receptor was obtained from a man in his late teens or twenties in good health and CMV-seropositive. V usage is TRBV28 and J usage is TRBJ2-5, with a possible D match to TRBD1 (5 bases). Matching the DNA end better, TRBJ2-7 makes the J call doubtful. Sequences were obtained from PBMCs. The CDR3 region is CASSLYIGAAYEQYF. CDR3 in DNA: TGTGCCAGCAGTTTATATATTGGGGCAGCCTACGAGCAGTACTTC.